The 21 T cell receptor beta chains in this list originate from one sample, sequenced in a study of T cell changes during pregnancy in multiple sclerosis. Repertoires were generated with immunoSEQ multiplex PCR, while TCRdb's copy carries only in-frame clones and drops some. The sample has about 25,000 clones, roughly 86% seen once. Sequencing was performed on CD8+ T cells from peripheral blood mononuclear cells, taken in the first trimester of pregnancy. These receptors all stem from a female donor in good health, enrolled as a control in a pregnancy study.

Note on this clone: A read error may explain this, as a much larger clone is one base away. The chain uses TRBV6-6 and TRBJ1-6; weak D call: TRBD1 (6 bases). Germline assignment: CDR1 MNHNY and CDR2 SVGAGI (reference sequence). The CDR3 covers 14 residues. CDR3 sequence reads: CTSSSPGVDSPLHF. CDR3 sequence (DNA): TGTACCAGCAGTTCGCCAGGGGTGGATTCACCCCTCCACTTT.

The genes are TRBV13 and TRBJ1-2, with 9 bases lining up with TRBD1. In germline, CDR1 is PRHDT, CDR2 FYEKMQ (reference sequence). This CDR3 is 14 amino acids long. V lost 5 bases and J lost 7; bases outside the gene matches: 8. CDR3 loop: CASSPRTGVGGYTF. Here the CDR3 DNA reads TGTGCCAGCAGCCCACGGACAGGGGTCGGTGGCTACACCTTC.

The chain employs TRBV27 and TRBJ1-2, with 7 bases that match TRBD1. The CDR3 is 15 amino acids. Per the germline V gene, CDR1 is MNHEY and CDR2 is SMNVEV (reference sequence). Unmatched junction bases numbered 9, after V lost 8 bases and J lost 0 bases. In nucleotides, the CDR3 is TGTGCCAGCGGAAAACAGGGGACTCCTAACTATGGCTACACCTTC. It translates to CASGKQGTPNYGYTF.

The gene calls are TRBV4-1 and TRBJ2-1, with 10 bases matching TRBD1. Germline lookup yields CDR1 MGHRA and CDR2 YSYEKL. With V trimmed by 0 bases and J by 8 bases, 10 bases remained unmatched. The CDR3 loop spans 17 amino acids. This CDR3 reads CASSQDRGTGVDDEQFF. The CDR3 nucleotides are TGCGCCAGCAGCCAAGATAGGGGGACAGGGGTCGACGATGAGCAGTTCTTC.

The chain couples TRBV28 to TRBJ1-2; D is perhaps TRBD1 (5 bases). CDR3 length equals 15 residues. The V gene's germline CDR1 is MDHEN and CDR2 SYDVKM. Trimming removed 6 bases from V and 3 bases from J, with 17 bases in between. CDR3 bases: TGTGCCAGCAGCCGTACAGGAGGGATGGACTATGGCTACACCTTC. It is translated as CASSRTGGMDYGYTF.

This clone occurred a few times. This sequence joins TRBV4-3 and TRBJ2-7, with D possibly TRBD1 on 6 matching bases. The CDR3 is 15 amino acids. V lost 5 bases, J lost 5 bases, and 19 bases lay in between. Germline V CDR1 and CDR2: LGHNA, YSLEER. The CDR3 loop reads CASSKGAGEYHEQYF. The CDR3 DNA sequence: TGCGCCAGCAGCAAAGGGGCAGGGGAGTATCACGAGCAGTACTTC.

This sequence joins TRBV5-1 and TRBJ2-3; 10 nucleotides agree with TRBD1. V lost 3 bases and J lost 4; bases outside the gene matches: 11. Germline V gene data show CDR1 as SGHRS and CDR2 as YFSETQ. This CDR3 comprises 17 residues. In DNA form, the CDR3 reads TGCGCCAGCAGCTGGACCCTGACAGGGGGCAACGCAGATACGCAGTATTTT. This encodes CASSWTLTGGNADTQYF.

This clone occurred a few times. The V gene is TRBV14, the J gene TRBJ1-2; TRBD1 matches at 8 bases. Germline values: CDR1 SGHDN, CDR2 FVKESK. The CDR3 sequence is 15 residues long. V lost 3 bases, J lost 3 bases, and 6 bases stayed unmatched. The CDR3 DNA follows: TGTGCCAGCAGCCAGTACACGGGACAGGACTATGGCTACACCTTC. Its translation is CASSQYTGQDYGYTF.

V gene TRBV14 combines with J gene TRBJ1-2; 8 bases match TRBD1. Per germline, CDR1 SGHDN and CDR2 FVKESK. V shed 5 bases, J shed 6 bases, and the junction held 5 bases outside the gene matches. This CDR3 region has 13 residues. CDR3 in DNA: TGTGCCAGCAGCACCCGGACAGGGCATGGCTACACCTTC. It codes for CASSTRTGHGYTF.

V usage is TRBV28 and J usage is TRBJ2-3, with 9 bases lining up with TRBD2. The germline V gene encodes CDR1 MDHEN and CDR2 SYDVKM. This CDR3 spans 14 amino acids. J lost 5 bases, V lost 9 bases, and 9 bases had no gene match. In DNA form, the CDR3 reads TGTGCCAGTTGGCGCGGGGGGGTGGGAGATACGCAGTATTTT. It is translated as CASWRGGVGDTQYF.

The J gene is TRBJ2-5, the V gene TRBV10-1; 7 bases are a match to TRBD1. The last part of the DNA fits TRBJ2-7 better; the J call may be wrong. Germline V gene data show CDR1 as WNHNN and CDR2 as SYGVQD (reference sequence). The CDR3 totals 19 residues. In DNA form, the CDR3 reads TGCGCCAGCAGTGAGACCCCCCATATGAGACAGGGCCCCATCTACGAGCAGTACTTC. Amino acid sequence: CASSETPHMRQGPIYEQYF.

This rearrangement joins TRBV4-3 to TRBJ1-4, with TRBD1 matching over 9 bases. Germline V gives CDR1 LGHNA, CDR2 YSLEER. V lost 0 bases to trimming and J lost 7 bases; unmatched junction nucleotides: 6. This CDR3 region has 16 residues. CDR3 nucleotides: TGCGCCAGCAGCCAAGATCGGACAGGGGCGGGTGAAAAACTGTTTTTT. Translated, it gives CASSQDRTGAGEKLFF.

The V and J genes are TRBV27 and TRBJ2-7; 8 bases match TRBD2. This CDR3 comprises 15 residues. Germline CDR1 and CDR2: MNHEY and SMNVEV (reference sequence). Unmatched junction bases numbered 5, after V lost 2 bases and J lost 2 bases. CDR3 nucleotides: TGTGCCAGCAGTTTAATGAGCGGGAGAGCCTACGAGCAGTACTTC. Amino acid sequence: CASSLMSGRAYEQYF.

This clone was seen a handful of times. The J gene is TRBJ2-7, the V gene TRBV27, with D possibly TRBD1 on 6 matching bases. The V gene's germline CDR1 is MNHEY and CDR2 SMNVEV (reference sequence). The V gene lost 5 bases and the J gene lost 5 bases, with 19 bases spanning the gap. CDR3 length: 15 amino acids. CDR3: CASSPGVKGWNEQYF. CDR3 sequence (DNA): TGTGCCAGCAGTCCAGGGGTTAAAGGGTGGAACGAGCAGTACTTC.

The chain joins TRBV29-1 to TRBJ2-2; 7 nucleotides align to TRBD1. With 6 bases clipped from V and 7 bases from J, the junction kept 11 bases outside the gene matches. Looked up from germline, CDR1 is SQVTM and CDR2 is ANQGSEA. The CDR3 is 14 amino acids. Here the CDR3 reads CSVEKPDRVGELFF. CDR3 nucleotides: TGCAGCGTCGAGAAACCAGACAGGGTCGGGGAGCTGTTTTTT.

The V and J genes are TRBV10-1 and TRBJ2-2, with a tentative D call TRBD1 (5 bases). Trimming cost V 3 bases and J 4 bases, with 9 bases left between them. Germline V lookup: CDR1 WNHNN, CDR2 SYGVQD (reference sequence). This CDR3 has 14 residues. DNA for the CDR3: TGCGCCAGCAGTGACATGGGGCTCACCGGGGAGCTGTTTTTT. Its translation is CASSDMGLTGELFF.

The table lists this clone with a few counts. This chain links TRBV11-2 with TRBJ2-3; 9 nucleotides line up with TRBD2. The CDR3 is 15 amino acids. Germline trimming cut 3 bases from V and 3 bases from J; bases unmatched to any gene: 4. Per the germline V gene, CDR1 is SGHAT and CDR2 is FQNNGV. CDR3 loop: CASSLAGGWTDTQYF. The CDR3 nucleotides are TGTGCCAGCAGCTTGGCGGGAGGGTGGACAGATACGCAGTATTTT. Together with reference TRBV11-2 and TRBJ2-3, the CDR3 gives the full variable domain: EAGVAQSPRYKIIEKRQSVAFWCNPISGHATLYWYQQILGQGPKLLIQFQNNGVVDDSQLPKDRFSAERLKGVDSTLKIQPAKLEDSAVYLCASSLAGGWTDTQYFGPGTRLTVL.

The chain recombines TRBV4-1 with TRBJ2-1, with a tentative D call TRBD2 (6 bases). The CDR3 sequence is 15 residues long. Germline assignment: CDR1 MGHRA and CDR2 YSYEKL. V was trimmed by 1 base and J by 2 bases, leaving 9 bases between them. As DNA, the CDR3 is TGCGCCAGCAGCCAAGCGGCGGGAACCTACAATGAGCAGTTCTTC. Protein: CASSQAAGTYNEQFF.

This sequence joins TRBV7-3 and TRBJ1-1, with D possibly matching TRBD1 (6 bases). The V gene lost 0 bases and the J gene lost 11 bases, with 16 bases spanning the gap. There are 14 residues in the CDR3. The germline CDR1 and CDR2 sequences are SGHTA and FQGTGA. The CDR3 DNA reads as TGTGCCAGCAGCTTAACCGAAACAGGGCAATGGGCTTTCTTT. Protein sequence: CASSLTETGQWAFF.

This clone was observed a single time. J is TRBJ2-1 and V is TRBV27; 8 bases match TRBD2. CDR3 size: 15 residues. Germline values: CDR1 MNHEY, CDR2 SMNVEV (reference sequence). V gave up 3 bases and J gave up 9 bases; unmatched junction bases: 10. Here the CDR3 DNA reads TGTGCCAGCAGTTTGGTGGCGGGAGGTTCCGGTGAGCAGTTCTTC. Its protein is CASSLVAGGSGEQFF.

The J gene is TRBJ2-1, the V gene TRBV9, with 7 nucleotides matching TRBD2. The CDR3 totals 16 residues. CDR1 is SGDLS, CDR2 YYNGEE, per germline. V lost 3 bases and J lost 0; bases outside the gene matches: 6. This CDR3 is CASSALSGGSYNEQFF. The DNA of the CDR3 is TGTGCCAGCAGCGCCCTCTCGGGGGGCTCCTACAATGAGCAGTTCTTC.